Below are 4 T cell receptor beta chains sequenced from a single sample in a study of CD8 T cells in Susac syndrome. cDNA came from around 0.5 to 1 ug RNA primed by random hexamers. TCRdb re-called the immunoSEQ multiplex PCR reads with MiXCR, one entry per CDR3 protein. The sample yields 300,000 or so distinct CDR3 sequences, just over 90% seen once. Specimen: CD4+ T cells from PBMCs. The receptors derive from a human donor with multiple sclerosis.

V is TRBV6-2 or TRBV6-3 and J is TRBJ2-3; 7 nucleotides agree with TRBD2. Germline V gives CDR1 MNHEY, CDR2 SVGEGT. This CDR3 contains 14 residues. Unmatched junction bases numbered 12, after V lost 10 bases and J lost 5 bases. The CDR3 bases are TGTGCCACCCTAGAAGCGGGGCGGGGAGATACGCAGTATTTT. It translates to CATLEAGRGDTQYF.

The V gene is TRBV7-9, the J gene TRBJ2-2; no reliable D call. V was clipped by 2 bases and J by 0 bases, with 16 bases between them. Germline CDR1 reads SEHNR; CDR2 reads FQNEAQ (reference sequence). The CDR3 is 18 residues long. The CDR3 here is CASSLYPRRSANTGELFF. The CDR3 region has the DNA TGTGCCAGCAGCTTATATCCCCGACGCAGCGCGAACACCGGGGAGCTGTTTTTT.

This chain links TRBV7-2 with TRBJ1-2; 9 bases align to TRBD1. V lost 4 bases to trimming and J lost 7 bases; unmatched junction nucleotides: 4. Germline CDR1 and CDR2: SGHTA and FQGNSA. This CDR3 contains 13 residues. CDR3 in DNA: TGTGCCAGCAGCTGGGGACAGGGAGCTGGCTACACCTTC. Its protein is CASSWGQGAGYTF.

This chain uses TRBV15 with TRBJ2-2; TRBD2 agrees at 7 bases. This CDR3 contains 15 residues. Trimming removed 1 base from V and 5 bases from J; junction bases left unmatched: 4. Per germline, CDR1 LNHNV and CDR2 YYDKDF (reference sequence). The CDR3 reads CATSRGTSSTGELFF. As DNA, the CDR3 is TGTGCCACCAGCAGAGGGACTAGTTCGACCGGGGAGCTGTTTTTT.